These 26 T cell receptor beta chains originate from one sample sequenced in a study of beta chain features in type 1 diabetes (dated by TCRdb to 2016 to 2018). Libraries were prepared through the immunoSEQ multiplex PCR assay. All of the isolated RNA was reverse transcribed with the High Capacity cDNA Reverse Transcription Kit, so expressed TCRB transcripts were sequenced. The table comes from immuneACCESS by way of TCRdb, which keeps in-frame sequences with V and J called. Part of the clones is missing from these tables; in studies checked, under half for an unresolved V gene and the rest for unknown reasons. The sample contains over 300,000 clones, around 7.6% of them found a single time. In total, the top ten clones hold approximately 0.44% of the sample. Material for sequencing was central memory CD4+ T cells from blood. The receptor set was obtained from a woman under 30 in good health.

The gene calls are TRBV6-5 and TRBJ1-5; D may be TRBD1 (5 bases). The germline V gene encodes CDR1 MNHEY and CDR2 SVGAGI. Trimming cost V 2 bases and J 6 bases, with 17 bases left between them. The CDR3 is made up of 16 amino acids. DNA for the CDR3: TGTGCCAGCAGTTACGGCGGGGGAATTGCAGGTCAGCCCCAGCATTTT. It specifies CASSYGGGIAGQPQHF.

This clone was observed at least ten times. V usage is TRBV28 and J usage is TRBJ2-4; D ambiguous. The CDR3 loop spans 15 amino acids. Germline CDR1 and CDR2: MDHEN and SYDVKM. V was pared by 2 bases and J by 0 bases, with 8 bases between. CDR3 amino acids: CASSLGVSAKNIQYF. The CDR3 DNA sequence: TGTGCCAGCAGTTTAGGGGTTTCAGCCAAAAACATTCAGTACTTC.

The chain recombines TRBV7-6 with TRBJ2-2; no clear D. V was clipped by 5 bases and J by 4 bases, with 11 bases between them. The CDR3 has 14 amino acids. Germline V gene lookup returns CDR1 SGHVS and CDR2 FNYEAQ. The CDR3 DNA follows: TGTGCCAGCAGCCGAACAGAGTTCACCGGGGAGCTGTTTTTT. It translates to CASSRTEFTGELFF. The whole variable domain, remainder taken from reference TRBV7-6 and TRBJ2-2, is GAGVSQSPRYKVTKRGQDVALRCDPISGHVSLYWYRQALGQGPEFLTYFNYEAQQDKSGLPNDRFSAERPEGSISTLTIQRTEQRDSAMYRCASSRTEFTGELFFGEGSRLTVL.

The chain joins TRBV7-2 to TRBJ2-7; unclear D gene. The germline gives CDR1 SGHTA, CDR2 FQGNSA. CDR3 length: 14 amino acids. Trimming removed 6 bases at V and 1 base at J, with 13 bases between. The CDR3 protein is CASSSRRESYEQYF. The CDR3 DNA is TGTGCCAGCAGTTCACGTCGAGAGTCCTACGAGCAGTACTTC.

The chain employs TRBV9 and TRBJ2-3; unclear D gene. V was shortened by 1 base and J by 2 bases, with 8 bases between the two germline ends. Germline V CDR1 and CDR2: SGDLS, YYNGEE. The CDR3 runs to 14 residues. The CDR3 protein is CASSVRTNTDTQYF. Written as DNA, the CDR3 is TGTGCCAGCAGCGTACGGACGAACACAGATACGCAGTATTTT.

This clone has more than one count but fewer than ten. V gene TRBV18 combines with J gene TRBJ2-7, with unresolved D. Germline CDR1 and CDR2: KGHSH and LQKENI. With 2 bases removed from V and 2 bases from J, the gap between germline ends came to 13 bases. The CDR3 extends over 15 amino acids. CDR3 sequence (DNA): TGTGCCAGCTCACCAGGTGCAGATTTACCCTACGAGCAGTACTTC. Residues: CASSPGADLPYEQYF.

The table lists this clone with a few counts. This CDR3 reads CASSLEPVEPSVEQYF. CDR3 nucleotide sequence: TGTGCCAGCAGCTTGGAGCCTGTGGAACCCTCGGTGGAGCAGTACTTC. The V gene is TRBV5-4, the J gene TRBJ2-7; D gene ambiguous. Trimming shortened V by 0 bases and J by 7 bases, and 20 bases separated the two germline ends. Per the germline V gene, CDR1 is SGHNT and CDR2 is YYREEE (reference sequence). The CDR3 contains 16 residues.

This clone has a count of ten or more. The rearrangement joins TRBV19 to TRBJ2-7, with TRBD2 matching 13 bases. V dropped 5 bases and J dropped 5; count of bases not matched to a gene: 12. The CDR3 is 17 residues long. Looked up from germline, CDR1 is LNHDA and CDR2 is SQIVND (reference sequence). The DNA of the CDR3 is TGTGCCAGTAGTCTCCTCGGACTAGCGGGAGTTCGGGACGAGCAGTACTTC. Encoded protein: CASSLLGLAGVRDEQYF.

This clone was seen more than once but under ten times. The rearrangement joins TRBV7-2 to TRBJ2-1; 16 bases are a match to TRBD2. Germline lookup yields CDR1 SGHTA and CDR2 FQGNSA. This CDR3 has 16 amino acids. V trimming: 5 bases; J trimming: 9 bases; junction bases outside the gene matches: 7. The CDR3 bases are TGTGCCAGCAGCCCTCCGGGACTAGCGGGAGGGGGTGAGCAGTTCTTC. This codes for CASSPPGLAGGGEQFF. Supplemented by reference TRBV7-2 and TRBJ2-1, the full variable domain reads GAGVSQSPSNKVTEKGKDVELRCDPISGHTALYWYRQSLGQGLEFLIYFQGNSAPDKSGLPSDRFSAERTGGSVSTLTIQRTQQEDSAVYLCASSPPGLAGGGEQFFGPGTRLTVL.

Written as DNA, the CDR3 is TGTGCCAGCAGTCTCCCGGCCGGGGTGGCTTTCTTT. It is translated as CASSLPAGVAFF. The chain uses TRBV28 and TRBJ1-1; D is uncertain. Trimming left V 5 bases short and J 11 bases short, with 15 bases between. The CDR3 is made up of 12 amino acids. Germline V gene lookup returns CDR1 MDHEN and CDR2 SYDVKM.

A few counts support this clone. This chain uses TRBV2 with TRBJ1-1, with D perhaps TRBD1 (6 bases). The CDR3 sequence is 16 residues long. Per the germline V gene, CDR1 is SNHLY and CDR2 is FYNNEI. The V end was cut by 4 bases, the J end by 0 bases, with 15 bases between. The CDR3: CASSAQGTSMNTEAFF. Here the CDR3 DNA reads TGTGCCAGCAGTGCCCAGGGGACCTCTATGAACACTGAAGCTTTCTTT.

This clone showed up just a few times. The V call is TRBV5-6, the J call TRBJ2-3; D is unclear. Deletions cut 9 bases from V and 7 bases from J, with 12 bases between. Per germline, CDR1 SGHDT and CDR2 YYEEEE. This CDR3 has 11 residues. CDR3 coding DNA: TGTGCCACCGGCCTTAGGAATACGCAGTATTTT. It yields the protein CATGLRNTQYF.

This clone was seen a few times. The J gene is TRBJ1-1, the V gene TRBV7-9; D ambiguous. The CDR3 runs to 13 residues. Trimming cost V 3 bases and J 3 bases, with 8 bases left between them. Germline lookup yields CDR1 SEHNR and CDR2 FQNEAQ (reference sequence). The CDR3 DNA is TGTGCCAGCAGCTTCGGCAGCGACACTGAAGCTTTCTTT. Its protein product is CASSFGSDTEAFF. Together with reference TRBV7-9 and TRBJ1-1, the CDR3 gives the full variable domain: DTGVSQNPRHKITKRGQNVTFRCDPISEHNRLYWYRQTLGQGPEFLTYFQNEAQLEKSRLLSDRFSAERPKGSFSTLEIQRTEQGDSAMYLCASSFGSDTEAFFGQGTRLTVV.

V and J are TRBV28 and TRBJ2-7; TRBD1 aligns across 7 bases. J lost 1 base, V lost 6 bases, and 9 bases had no gene match. Germline values: CDR1 MDHEN, CDR2 SYDVKM. The CDR3 has 15 residues. CDR3 nucleotide sequence: TGTGCCAGCAGCCGAGACAGGGTCGGGTCCTACGAGCAGTACTTC. This translates into CASSRDRVGSYEQYF.

This clone has just a few counts. The chain carries TRBV7-3 and TRBJ2-7; 12 bases fit TRBD1. The CDR3 loop spans 16 amino acids. The V gene's germline CDR1 is SGHTA and CDR2 FQGTGA. V shed 2 bases and J 6 bases; nucleotides not matched to a gene: 8. The CDR3 loop reads CASSLGTGGIWSEQYF. The CDR3 DNA follows: TGTGCCAGCAGCTTAGGGACAGGGGGCATCTGGAGCGAGCAGTACTTC.

The chain is built from TRBV13 and TRBJ2-3; the match to TRBD1 covers 8 bases. The CDR3 runs to 18 residues. V dropped 0 bases and J dropped 6; count of bases not matched to a gene: 14. The germline gives CDR1 PRHDT, CDR2 FYEKMQ (reference sequence). CDR3 protein: CASSLGSGQGALFDTQYF. CDR3 coding DNA: TGTGCCAGCAGCTTAGGGTCAGGACAGGGTGCATTGTTCGATACGCAGTATTTT.

Remarks on this clone: It may be a read error: a sequence one base away is much more abundant. The rearrangement uses TRBV28 and TRBJ2-6; D ambiguous. Trimming shortened V by 6 bases and J by 0 bases, and 3 bases separated the two germline ends. The CDR3 loop spans 13 amino acids. Per the germline V gene, CDR1 is MDHEN and CDR2 is SYDVKM. The CDR3 loop is CASRFSGANVLTF. CDR3 nucleotides: TGTGCCAGCAGGTTCTCTGGGGCCAACGTCCTGACTTTC.

This clone has only a few counts. The chain joins TRBV6-1 to TRBJ2-3; D perhaps matches TRBD1 (6 bases). CDR1 MNHNS and CDR2 SASEGT come from the germline V gene. V was shortened by 2 bases and J by 3 bases, with 12 bases between the two germline ends. The CDR3 sequence is 15 residues long. In DNA form, the CDR3 reads TGTGCCAGCAGTGAATCAGGGGAACGAACAGATACGCAGTATTTT. Encoded protein: CASSESGERTDTQYF.

In the case of this clone: Relative to the germline gene, one junction end is altered; a read error may explain this. The chain combines TRBV7-6 with TRBJ2-2, with 9 bases that match TRBD2. CDR3 size: 17 residues. Germline assignment: CDR1 SGHVS and CDR2 FNYEAQ. Here the CDR3 reads CASSLGVSSGRTGELFF. CDR3 bases: TGTGCTAGCAGCTTAGGGGTCTCCAGCGGGAGGACCGGGGAGCTGTTTTTT.

Ten or more counts support this clone. CDR3 DNA sequence: TGTGCCACCGGGACAGCTGGAAACACCATATATTTT. It yields the protein CATGTAGNTIYF. This chain joins TRBV7-2 and TRBJ1-3; 7 bases fit TRBD1. Germline values: CDR1 SGHTA, CDR2 FQGNSA. Trimming removed 10 bases from V and 2 bases from J; junction bases left unmatched: 2. The CDR3 contains 12 residues.

This clone was observed many times. The rearrangement uses TRBV18 and TRBJ2-1; D unresolved. The CDR3 is 15 amino acids. Germline V gene data show CDR1 as KGHSH and CDR2 as LQKENI. Trimming took 3 bases from V and 8 from J, leaving 17 bases between them. The CDR3, as DNA: TGTGCCAGCTCACCTTACGGTGGGGTTGGAGATGAGCAGTTCTTC. Protein: CASSPYGGVGDEQFF.

This clone occurred a few times. This chain links TRBV5-1 with TRBJ1-5; tentatively, D is TRBD1 (5 bases). Germline values: CDR1 SGHRS, CDR2 YFSETQ. Trimming cost V 3 bases and J 5 bases, with 12 bases left between them. The CDR3 runs 14 residues. The CDR3 protein is CASSWGGVDQPQHF. CDR3 in DNA: TGCGCCAGCAGCTGGGGAGGGGTGGATCAGCCCCAGCATTTT.

The J gene is TRBJ2-7, the V gene TRBV10-3, with TRBD1 matching over 11 bases. Germline CDR1 and CDR2: ENHRY and SYGVKD. The CDR3 has 14 amino acids. V lost 6 bases, J lost 6 bases, and 7 bases stayed unmatched. CDR3 nucleotide sequence: TGTGCCATCAGCACCGGGACAGGGGGTACCGAGCAGTACTTC. It specifies CAISTGTGGTEQYF.

This clone showed up just a few times. This sequence joins TRBV4-3 and TRBJ2-3; no firm D call. The germline V gene has CDR1 LGHNA and CDR2 YSLEER. The CDR3 loop spans 13 amino acids. Trimming took off 4 bases at V and 4 bases at J, with 9 bases between the two ends. As DNA, the CDR3 is TGCGCCAGCAGCCCCCAACTGCCAGATACGCAGTATTTT. Translation: CASSPQLPDTQYF.

The genes are TRBV6-6 and TRBJ1-2; 7 nucleotides match TRBD1. There are 14 residues in the CDR3. CDR1 and CDR2 from the germline V gene are MNHNY and SVGAGI (reference sequence). V dropped 5 bases and J dropped 5; count of bases not matched to a gene: 8. The CDR3 DNA sequence: TGTGCCAGCAGTCCACGGGACAGAAGTTATGGCTACACCTTC. Translation gives CASSPRDRSYGYTF.

The gene calls are TRBV5-1 and TRBJ2-2; no clear D. V shed 6 bases and J shed 0 bases, with 9 bases lying between them. Germline CDR1 is SGHRS and CDR2 is YFSETQ. This CDR3 spans 14 amino acids. CDR3 sequence reads: CASMARTNTGELFF. CDR3 DNA sequence: TGCGCCAGCATGGCTCGCACGAACACCGGGGAGCTGTTTTTT.